This TCR beta chain was captured in a study of cytomegalovirus exposure and HLA in healthy donors. The CDR3 totals 14 residues. Per the germline V gene, CDR1 is GTSNPN and CDR2 is SVGIG (reference sequence). With 4 bases clipped from V and 6 bases from J, the junction kept 7 bases outside the gene matches. Note on this clone: Its antigen is undetermined.

The PCR employed 60 Vbeta primers together with 13 Jbeta primers. Profiled with immunoSEQ multiplex PCR; TCRdb holds only in-frame clones, not every one. The table lists 30,000 to 35,000 clones, with approximately 2% in the top ten. Study conclusions and caveats: Sequencing likely generated an artifact that appeared as a cluster of highly shared sequence variants. Researchers reported in a later analysis that common viral pathogens appeared linked to several top clusters. Fewer N-insertions (relative to the roughly 670-donor mean) were reportedly seen in an Asian-associated ancestry cluster in a later analysis. In a later analysis, DRB1 alleles had the most associated TCRs; HLA-C alleles the fewest.

The sample consisted of PBMCs. The source of this sequence is a woman in her thirties or forties in good health and CMV-seropositive. The rearrangement joins TRBV30 to TRBJ2-3, with 10 bases identical to TRBD2. CDR3 nucleotides: TGTGCCTGGACTAGCGGGGGTGGCTTTGATACGCAGTATTTT. The encoded protein is CAWTSGGGFDTQYF. Full variable domain (outside the CDR3, taken from reference TRBV30 and TRBJ2-3): SQTIHQWPATLVQPVGSPLSLECTVEGTSNPNLYWYRQAAGRGLQLLFYSVGIGQISSEVPQNLSASRPQDRQFILSSKKLLLSDSGFYLCAWTSGGGFDTQYFGPGTRLTVL.